This T cell receptor (beta chain) was identified in a study of shared clonotypes between healthy human individuals. Across the study: Donors consisted of a couple of women and a few men between 18 and 49. Broader study findings: Donor clonotype sharing was expected to depend on sequencing depth. Shared clonotypes across all four donors exceeded non-shared ones in generation probability.

CD45RO-negative CD8 cells positively selected for CCR7 made up the naive population, which excluded terminally differentiated effector memory CD45RA+ cells. Worth noting for this clone: Its antigen remains unidentified.

CDR1 is SGHVS and CDR2 is FNYEAQ in the germline V gene. The CDR3 contains 18 residues. Trimming left V 4 bases short and J 0 bases short, with 19 bases between. The test was conducted at deep level. Sequenced by immunoSEQ multiplex PCR; TCRdb stores in-frame clones only, minus some. Of over 800,000 clones listed, 80% to 95% were seen once; the top ten hold around 24%. The clonotype was recovered from a man aged 30 to 39 in good health. This chain uses TRBV7-6 with TRBJ2-1, with D maybe TRBD2 (7 bases). The sequenced material came from naive CD8+ T cells sorted from blood. CDR3 in DNA: TGTGCCAGCAGCTCCAGGGGTTTAGCGGGTTCCTCCTACAATGAGCAGTTCTTC. Protein: CASSSRGLAGSSYNEQFF.